A single sample gave rise to the 25 T cell receptor beta chains below, sequenced in a study of technical replicates of blood from a handful of donors. The protocol was immunoSEQ multiplex PCR, while the TCRdb copy is restricted to in-frame clones and leaves out a portion. The repertoire holds tens of thousands of clones, under 99% seen once, with approximately 0.21% in the top ten. Sequencing was carried out using T cells isolated from PBMCs. These TCRs come from a human donor in good health.

The J gene is TRBJ2-6, the V gene TRBV6-5; D gene unclear. This CDR3 contains 16 residues. The ends were cut back, 3 bases at V and 2 bases at J, with 11 bases in the middle. Germline V gene data show CDR1 as MNHEY and CDR2 as SVGAGI. This CDR3 reads CASSYSSETGANVLTF. The CDR3 DNA reads as TGTGCCAGCAGTTATTCGTCGGAGACTGGGGCCAACGTCCTGACTTTC.

This chain uses TRBV5-4 with TRBJ2-5, with D maybe TRBD2 (5 bases). Germline CDR1 reads SGHNT; CDR2 reads YYREEE (reference sequence). The length of the CDR3 is 15 residues. V was pared by 3 bases and J by 3 bases, with 15 bases between. The CDR3: CASSYRLPQKETQYF. The CDR3 coding sequence is TGTGCCAGCAGCTACAGACTACCTCAAAAAGAGACCCAGTACTTC.

The chain carries TRBV27 and TRBJ2-3; tentatively, D is TRBD2 (6 bases). The germline V gene has CDR1 MNHEY and CDR2 SMNVEV (reference sequence). The CDR3 length is 16 residues. V shed 5 bases and J shed 6 bases, with 21 bases lying between them. The CDR3 bases are TGTGCCAGCAGTCCCGCAACCCCGACTAGGGGCGATACGCAGTATTTT. This codes for CASSPATPTRGDTQYF.

The chain has TRBV12-5 and TRBJ2-1; unclear D gene. The V gene lost 6 bases and the J gene lost 1 base, with 13 bases spanning the gap. This CDR3 region has 15 residues. The germline CDR1 and CDR2 sequences are LGHNT and FRNRAP. The DNA for the CDR3 is TGTGCTAGTGGACGAGTTATTAGATCCTACAATGAGCAGTTCTTC. Translating it yields CASGRVIRSYNEQFF.

The chain carries TRBV7-9 and TRBJ2-1; tentatively, D is TRBD2 (5 bases). V was trimmed by 2 bases and J by 0 bases, leaving 8 bases between them. CDR1 SEHNR and CDR2 FQNEAQ come from the germline V gene (reference sequence). The CDR3 runs to 15 residues. CDR3 coding DNA: TGTGCCAGCAGCTTACCACGGGGCTCCTACAATGAGCAGTTCTTC. The encoded protein is CASSLPRGSYNEQFF.

The chain combines TRBV19 with TRBJ1-2; D is possibly TRBD1 (5 bases). Germline CDR1 reads LNHDA; CDR2 reads SQIVND (reference sequence). V was trimmed by 2 bases and J by 4 bases, leaving 11 bases between them. The length of the CDR3 is 14 residues. The chain's CDR3 is CASSIIGQSYGYTF. The CDR3 nucleotides read TGTGCCAGTAGTATAATTGGACAAAGCTATGGCTACACCTTC.

The genes are TRBV9 and TRBJ2-3; D gene uncertain. CDR1 and CDR2 (germline): SGDLS, YYNGEE. The CDR3 totals 12 residues. Between the trimmed V and J ends, which lost 0 bases and 6 bases, there was a span of 5 bases. CDR3 nucleotide sequence: TGTGCCAGCAGCGTAGCTACGGATACGCAGTATTTT. Amino acids: CASSVATDTQYF.

V usage is TRBV5-1 and J usage is TRBJ2-7; D perhaps matches TRBD1 (6 bases). With 3 bases removed from V and 2 bases from J, the gap between germline ends came to 18 bases. Germline V lookup: CDR1 SGHRS, CDR2 YFSETQ. The CDR3 has 16 residues. The CDR3 DNA is TGCGCCAGCAGCTCCACCTTTTCGCAGGGGCCCTACGAGCAGTACTTC. The encoded protein is CASSSTFSQGPYEQYF.

The rearrangement joins TRBV18 to TRBJ1-2; 11 bases align to TRBD1. Per germline, CDR1 KGHSH and CDR2 LQKENI. Germline trimming cut 5 bases from V and 8 bases from J; bases unmatched to any gene: 10. The CDR3 spans 15 residues. Written as DNA, the CDR3 is TGTGCCAGCTCATTGCCGGACAGGGGGCGAGGGGGCTACACCTTC. Protein product: CASSLPDRGRGGYTF.

The CDR3 DNA reads TGCGCCAGCAGCCCCATCAGAGAGACAGTCGGCTACACCTTC. Translated: CASSPIRETVGYTF. The V call is TRBV4-1, the J call TRBJ1-2; TRBD1 might be the D (5 bases). The CDR3 sequence is 14 residues long. Germline-derived CDR1 and CDR2 are MGHRA and YSYEKL. V lost 4 bases to trimming and J lost 8 bases, with 17 bases between them.

The V gene is TRBV7-9, the J gene TRBJ1-2, with 7 bases fitting TRBD1. Germline CDR1 reads SEHNR; CDR2 reads FQNEAQ (reference sequence). J lost 4 bases, V lost 5 bases, and 4 bases had no gene match. This CDR3 is built from 13 residues. In DNA form, the CDR3 reads TGTGCCAGCAGCATGACAGGGATCTATGGCTACACCTTC. Residues: CASSMTGIYGYTF.

The CDR3 DNA sequence: TGTGCCAGCAGCTTAGTTTGGACTAGCGGGATTCACAATGAGCAGTTCTTC. This sequence encodes CASSLVWTSGIHNEQFF. This chain joins TRBV7-2 and TRBJ2-1; TRBD2 matches 12 bases. Germline trimming cut 1 base from V and 5 bases from J; bases unmatched to any gene: 6. CDR3 size: 17 residues. Germline CDR1 reads SGHTA; CDR2 reads FQGNSA.

This chain links TRBV7-8 with TRBJ2-3; TRBD2 matches at 10 bases. After removal of 3 bases from V and 1 base from J, the junction contained 7 bases not matched to a gene. CDR1 and CDR2 from the germline V gene are SGHVS and FQNEAQ. The CDR3 has 17 residues. The CDR3 nucleotides read TGTGCCAGCAGCTTTCAGTCTAGCGGGAGAGGCACAGATACGCAGTATTTT. Translating it yields CASSFQSSGRGTDTQYF.

This chain joins TRBV29-1 and TRBJ1-1; 9 nucleotides line up with TRBD1. The trim removed 4 bases at V and 8 bases at J, leaving 2 bases unmatched. The CDR3 is 11 amino acids. CDR1 is SQVTM, CDR2 ANQGSEA, per germline. CDR3 in amino acids: CSVVGTGEAFF. The DNA for the CDR3 is TGCAGCGTTGTTGGGACAGGGGAAGCTTTCTTT.

The V and J genes are TRBV5-1 and TRBJ2-2; D is unresolved. V shed 2 bases and J shed 5 bases, with 10 bases lying between them. Per germline, CDR1 SGHRS and CDR2 YFSETQ. The CDR3 consists of 14 residues. The CDR3 nucleotides read TGCGCCAGCAGCTTATCAGGCACTACCGGGGAGCTGTTTTTT. Encoded protein: CASSLSGTTGELFF.

The chain carries TRBV6-5 and TRBJ2-7; 8 bases agree with TRBD2. The CDR3 extends over 15 amino acids. V shed 2 bases and J 2 bases; nucleotides not matched to a gene: 5. From germline, CDR1 is MNHEY and CDR2 SVGAGI. The CDR3 loop reads CASSYGAGGAYEQYF. The CDR3 DNA is TGTGCCAGCAGTTACGGGGCGGGAGGCGCCTACGAGCAGTACTTC.

The chain employs TRBV7-9 and TRBJ1-3; D is possibly TRBD1 (5 bases). Germline lookup yields CDR1 SEHNR and CDR2 FQNEAQ (reference sequence). This CDR3 is 16 amino acids long. Trimming shortened V by 2 bases and J by 0 bases, and 11 bases separated the two germline ends. CDR3 nucleotides: TGTGCCAGCAGCTTATATAGGGGCCTCTCTGGAAACACCATATATTTT. Its translation: CASSLYRGLSGNTIYF.

The chain combines TRBV6-4 with TRBJ2-1; 10 nucleotides align to TRBD2. The CDR3 is made up of 14 amino acids. The ends lost 5 bases at V and 8 bases at J; junction bases unmatched: 6. CDR1 is MRHNA and CDR2 is SNTAGT in the germline V gene. For the CDR3, the DNA is TGTGCCAGCAGTCCTAGCGGGAGTCATTATGAGCAGTTCTTC. It codes for CASSPSGSHYEQFF.

The chain is built from TRBV27 and TRBJ2-5; 7 bases line up with TRBD1. J gave up 5 bases and V 3 bases, and 6 bases lay outside the gene matches. CDR1 is MNHEY, CDR2 SMNVEV, per germline (reference sequence). The CDR3 runs 14 residues. The CDR3 loop reads CASSFGDRSETQYF. The DNA for the CDR3 is TGTGCCAGCAGTTTTGGGGACAGAAGCGAGACCCAGTACTTC.

V and J are TRBV29-1 and TRBJ2-7; 7 nucleotides align to TRBD1. J gave up 1 base and V 6 bases, and 9 bases lay outside the gene matches. Germline V CDR1 and CDR2: SQVTM, ANQGSEA. The CDR3 sequence is 14 residues long. The CDR3 DNA reads TGCAGCGTGGGCGACAGGGTAAGGTCCTACGAGCAGTACTTC. This translates into CSVGDRVRSYEQYF.

Concerning this clone itself: Germline and junction disagree at one end, which may indicate a read error. The chain combines TRBV7-8 with TRBJ2-1; TRBD2 matches 7 bases. The CDR3 contains 15 residues. The germline CDR1 and CDR2 sequences are SGHVS and FQNEAQ. CDR3 bases: TGTGCCAGCAGCTTTTTAGCGGGCTCCAACAATGAGCAGTTCTTC. Protein: CASSFLAGSNNEQFF.

The gene calls are TRBV28 and TRBJ2-7; D may be TRBD2 (7 bases). Trimming stripped 7 bases from V and 5 bases from J, with 21 bases between. CDR3 length equals 15 residues. Germline V gene lookup returns CDR1 MDHEN and CDR2 SYDVKM. The CDR3 bases are TGTGCCAGCACCCCGGTGGGAGGGGGGCGTCACGAGCAGTACTTC. Translation: CASTPVGGGRHEQYF.

The chain couples TRBV2 to TRBJ2-3, with D unresolved. In germline, CDR1 is SNHLY, CDR2 FYNNEI. V was shortened by 7 bases and J by 0 bases, with 11 bases between the two germline ends. CDR3 length: 14 residues. For the CDR3, the DNA is TGTGCCAGCATTAGAGCGCCGAGCACAGATACGCAGTATTTT. Its translation: CASIRAPSTDTQYF.

The rearrangement joins TRBV6-5 to TRBJ1-1; D uncertain. Trimming stripped 4 bases from V and 0 bases from J, with 9 bases between. The germline gives CDR1 MNHEY, CDR2 SVGAGI. The CDR3 runs to 14 residues. The CDR3 is CASSWAGMNTEAFF. CDR3 sequence (DNA): TGTGCCAGCAGTTGGGCAGGAATGAACACTGAAGCTTTCTTT.

This chain links TRBV6-5 with TRBJ2-2, with 7 bases matching TRBD1. The trim removed 6 bases at V and 3 bases at J, leaving 4 bases unmatched. The CDR3 runs to 14 residues. The V gene's germline CDR1 is MNHEY and CDR2 SVGAGI. For the CDR3, the DNA is TGTGCCAGCAGGAATACAGGGGACACCGGGGAGCTGTTTTTT. Protein product: CASRNTGDTGELFF.